The sequence of this T cell receptor beta chain was determined in a study of T cell responses to AZD1222 COVID-19 vaccine. Study in general: Doses given second, at about 4 or about 12 weeks, were pooled. Study-wide results and limits: A mostly white British donor set with more females was recruited, and clonal diversity was possibly underestimated. Just six people given AZD1222 tested seropositive at baseline. Unmutated variant regions are reportedly targeted by nearly half of spike-specific TCRs.

Of note for this clone: Its target is unknown.

Clones were sequenced by immunoSEQ multiplex PCR, and TCRdb holds only the in-frame ones, with some missing. Among 150,000 or so clones, approximately 94% were seen once, and the ten largest hold under 10%. The germline V gene has CDR1 MRHNA and CDR2 SNTAGT. V lost 6 bases, J lost 0 bases, and 8 bases lay in between. The CDR3 is 13 residues long. Sequencing was performed on peripheral blood, taken on day 0 of AZD1222 vaccination. The TCR originated in an adult in good health. The rearrangement joins TRBV6-4 to TRBJ1-1; D call uncertain. CDR3 nucleotide sequence: TGTGCCAGCAGCCGGGCTGTGAACACTGAAGCTTTCTTT. It translates to CASSRAVNTEAFF.